This is a list of T cell receptor beta chains from one sample in a study of T cells in Graves' hyperthyroidism and ophthalmopathy. TCRdb re-called the multiplex PCR reads with MiXCR, one entry per CDR3 protein. The table records about 560,000 distinct CDR3 sequences, approximately 15% of them present only once. The sequenced sample consisted of blood. These receptors originate from a woman between 18 and 29 years old with Graves' hyperthyroidism. Both conserved end residues are part of each CDR3. Fields, in order: clone size, J gene, V gene, D gene, CDR3 DNA, CDR3 protein. The D gene is left open where the match is weak. Size tells how often a clone was seen (once, few, many) or the class of an expanded clone, and some rows leave it out.

>few|TRBJ1-2|TRBV27|.
TGTGCCAGCAGTCTCCGGAACAAAAGTAACTATGGCTACACCTTC
CASSLRNKSNYGYTF
>many|TRBJ1-2|TRBV6-1|TRBD1
TGTGCCAGCAGGGACAGGGACTATGGCTACACCTTC
CASRDRDYGYTF
>few|TRBJ2-7|TRBV7-9|TRBD2
TGTGCCAGCAGCGCCCGACTAGCGGGGGGTATCTACGAGCAGTACTTC
CASSARLAGGIYEQYF
>few|TRBJ2-2|TRBV7-9|.
TGTGCCAGCAACACATCAGGGGTCAGGACCGGGGAGCTGTTTTTT
CASNTSGVRTGELFF
>many|TRBJ1-5|TRBV6-5|.
TGTGCCAGCAGTTACGGGCAGTCCTCGGGCAATCAGCCCCAGCATTTT
CASSYGQSSGNQPQHF
>.|TRBJ2-1|TRBV29-1|TRBD2
TGCAGCGGGACTAGCGGGGACCGCTACAATGAGCAGTTCTTC
CSGTSGDRYNEQFF
>few|TRBJ2-4|TRBV20-1|.
TGCAGTGCTAGAGATTTCGCAGGGACCTTAGCCAAAAACATTCAGTACTTC
CSARDFAGTLAKNIQYF
>many|TRBJ2-7|TRBV27|TRBD1
TGTGCCAGCAGGGAACAGGGGATAGGACCGCTTAAGTATTACGAGCAGTACTTC
CASREQGIGPLKYYEQYF
>.|TRBJ2-7|TRBV12-3/TRBV12-4|TRBD2
TGTGCCAGCCAACCTTCTAGCGGGTCCTACGAGCAGTACTTC
CASQPSSGSYEQYF
>many|TRBJ2-1|TRBV12-3/TRBV12-4|.
TGTGCCAGCAATAATAGGCGAGACAATGAGCAGTTCTTC
CASNNRRDNEQFF
>.|TRBJ1-1|TRBV4-1|TRBD1
TGCGCCAGCAGCCAAGGGACAGGGGCCGCGAACACTGAAGCTTTCTTT
CASSQGTGAANTEAFF
>many|TRBJ2-5|TRBV2|TRBD2
TGTACCGGCAGTCGAGCGGGGGGTAGAGAGACCCAGTACTTC
CTGSRAGGRETQYF
>.|TRBJ2-1|TRBV7-9|.
TGTGCCAGCAGCTTTACCCGGGGGACCTACAATGAGCAGTTCTTC
CASSFTRGTYNEQFF
>.|TRBJ1-5|TRBV27|.
TGTGCCAGCGGGGTGGTTTATAGCAATCAGCCCCAGCATTTT
CASGVVYSNQPQHF
>.|TRBJ2-3|TRBV19|.
TGTGCCACCGCTACAAGAGGGGATACGCAGTATTTT
CATATRGDTQYF
>.|TRBJ2-7|TRBV9|.
TGTGCCAGCAGCGTAGACACGGGCTACGGAGAGCAGTACTTC
CASSVDTGYGEQYF
>.|TRBJ1-5|TRBV27|.
TGTGCCAGCAGTTTAGGTCACGAACAGTTTGTCAATCAGCCCCAGCATTTT
CASSLGHEQFVNQPQHF
>.|TRBJ2-1|TRBV15|TRBD1
TGTGCCACCAGCAGAGATTATCGGGACAGGGGGCGGAAGCGGGAGGAACGGTCCTACAATGAGCAGTTCTTC
CATSRDYRDRGRKREERSYNEQFF
>.|TRBJ1-1|TRBV9|.
TGTGCCAGCAGCGTAGTGTCAGGGGTTATGAACACTGAAGCTTTCTTT
CASSVVSGVMNTEAFF
>many|TRBJ1-1|TRBV2|.
TGTGCCAGCAGGTTCAGGGAGATGACTTTCTTT
CASRFREMTFF
>many|TRBJ1-1|TRBV6-1|.
TGTGCCAGCAGTTATACGGGTAGTGCCACTGAAGCTTTCTTT
CASSYTGSATEAFF
>many|TRBJ1-5|TRBV6-1|.
TGTGCCAGCAGTGATACCTACAGGGTCGATCAGCCCCAGCATTTT
CASSDTYRVDQPQHF
>many|TRBJ1-5|TRBV3-1|.
TGTGCCAGCAGCCAGCCCGGGACGGCGTATAGCAATCAGCCCCAGCATTTT
CASSQPGTAYSNQPQHF
>many|TRBJ2-3|TRBV12-3/TRBV12-4|.
TGTGCCAGCGACATCCGATCTAGCACAGATACGCAGTATTTT
CASDIRSSTDTQYF
>.|TRBJ2-7|TRBV7-9|.
TGTGCCAGCAGCGGCCGGGACGGATGCAGCTCCTACGAGCAGTACTTC
CASSGRDGCSSYEQYF
>many|TRBJ2-5|TRBV20-1|TRBD2
TGCAGTGCTAGAGATTTCCAGCGGGAAGGAGAGACCCAGTACTTC
CSARDFQREGETQYF
>many|TRBJ2-5|TRBV5-1|.
TGCGCCAGCAGACCCGGACTAAACAGGGACCGAGAGACCCAGTACTTC
CASRPGLNRDRETQYF
>.|TRBJ2-5|TRBV20-1|TRBD2
TGCAGTGCTAGAGCGCCCGGGACTAGCAGAACTCCCCGGAAAGAGACCCAGTACTTC
CSARAPGTSRTPRKETQYF
>few|TRBJ2-3|TRBV4-3|TRBD2
TGCGCCAGCAGCCTAGGACTAGCGGGGGCTGTAGATACGCAGTATTTT
CASSLGLAGAVDTQYF
>many|TRBJ2-5|TRBV12-3/TRBV12-4|.
TGTGCCAGCAGTTTAAGCCAGTACCAAGAGACCCAGTACTTC
CASSLSQYQETQYF
>.|TRBJ1-3|TRBV12-3/TRBV12-4|TRBD1
TGTGCCAGCGATGATCGGACAGGGTTCGGAAACACCATATATTTT
CASDDRTGFGNTIYF
>.|TRBJ2-7|TRBV19|.
TGTGCCAGTAGTATGGGACAAACCTACGAGCAGTACTTC
CASSMGQTYEQYF
>few|TRBJ2-7|TRBV29-1|TRBD1
TGCAGCGTTGACGGGACAGGCTCCTACGAGCAGTACTTC
CSVDGTGSYEQYF
>many|TRBJ2-2|TRBV12-3/TRBV12-4|TRBD2
TGTGCCAGCAGTTTTCAACTAGCGGGACTCGTCGGGGAGCTGTTTTTT
CASSFQLAGLVGELFF
>many|TRBJ1-2|TRBV7-2|.
TGTGCCAGCAGCTCGGGCTATGGCTACACCTTC
CASSSGYGYTF
>many|TRBJ1-2|TRBV5-1|.
TGCGCCAGCAGCTTGGGGACGGAGACCTATGGCTACACCTTC
CASSLGTETYGYTF
>many|TRBJ2-1|TRBV7-8|.
TGTGCCAGCAGCCGTAGGTACGAGCGGGTAAGCTCCTACAATGAGCAGTTCTTC
CASSRRYERVSSYNEQFF
>many|TRBJ1-2|TRBV12-3/TRBV12-4|.
TGTGCCAGCAGGGGAGACGCCGGGTATGGCTACACCTTC
CASRGDAGYGYTF
>many|TRBJ2-7|TRBV12-3/TRBV12-4|.
TGTGCCAGCAGTGCCCACAGGGGAGGGTACGAGCAGTACTTC
CASSAHRGGYEQYF
>many|TRBJ1-1|TRBV11-2|.
TGTGCCAGCAGCTTAGATATGGCAGCCAAGGCTTTCTTT
CASSLDMAAKAFF
>many|TRBJ2-5|TRBV7-8|TRBD2
TGTGCCAGCAGCTTAGGTCCTAGCGGGGGCAGGAGGGAGACCCAGTACTTC
CASSLGPSGGRRETQYF
>.|TRBJ1-1|TRBV29-1|.
TGCAGCGTTGCCCCCGGGGGGCTGGGGAACACTGAAGCTTTCTTT
CSVAPGGLGNTEAFF
>many|TRBJ2-5|TRBV3-1|.
TGTGCCAGCAGCCAGGACTATTCAAAAGAGACCCAGTACTTC
CASSQDYSKETQYF
>.|TRBJ2-2|TRBV6-1|.
TGTGCCAGCAGTGAACAGGGCAAGTCGGTCACCGGGGAGCTGTTTTTT
CASSEQGKSVTGELFF
>many|TRBJ1-5|TRBV20-1|TRBD1
TGCAGTGCTAGAGACTGGACAGGAGCCAATCAGCCCCAGCATTTT
CSARDWTGANQPQHF
>.|TRBJ2-5|TRBV6-1|.
TGTGCCAGCAGCCCCCGGGACCTTCAAGAGACCCAGTACTTC
CASSPRDLQETQYF
>many|TRBJ1-2|TRBV12-3/TRBV12-4|TRBD1
TGTGCCAGCAGTTTGGACAGGGACCAGGGGGGCTACACCTTC
CASSLDRDQGGYTF
>many|TRBJ1-1|TRBV12-3/TRBV12-4|.
TGTGCCAGCAGTTTCAGTCGCAGATCGACTGAAGCTTTCTTT
CASSFSRRSTEAFF
>few|TRBJ2-2|TRBV5-5|TRBD1
TGTGCCAGCAGCCAGGACAGGGTACGGACCGGGGAGCTGTTTTTT
CASSQDRVRTGELFF
>many|TRBJ2-5|TRBV12-3/TRBV12-4|.
TGTGCCAGCAGTTTTGACCAAGAGACCCAGTACTTC
CASSFDQETQYF
>few|TRBJ2-3|TRBV12-3/TRBV12-4|.
TGTGCCAGCAGAGCACAGATTAGCACAGATACGCAGTATTTT
CASRAQISTDTQYF
>few|TRBJ2-5|TRBV30|TRBD2
TGTGCCTGGAGTACAACGGGGGGGGAGACCCAGTACTTC
CAWSTTGGETQYF
>few|TRBJ2-1|TRBV19|TRBD1
TGTGCCAGTAGTGGACAGGCCTTTTACAATGAGCAGTTCTTC
CASSGQAFYNEQFF
>.|TRBJ2-3|TRBV10-1|TRBD2
TGCGCCAGCAGTAGCAGCGGGGGGGCCCTAACTAGCACAGATACGCAGTATTTT
CASSSSGGALTSTDTQYF